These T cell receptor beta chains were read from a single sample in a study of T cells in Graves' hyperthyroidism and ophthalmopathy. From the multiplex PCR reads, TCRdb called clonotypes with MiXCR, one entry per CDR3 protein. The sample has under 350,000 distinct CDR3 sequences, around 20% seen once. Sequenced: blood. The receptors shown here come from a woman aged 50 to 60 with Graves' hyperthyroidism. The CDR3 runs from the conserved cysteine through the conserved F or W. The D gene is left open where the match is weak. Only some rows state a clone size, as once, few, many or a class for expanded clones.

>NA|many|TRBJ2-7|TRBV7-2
CASSFGGTSYEQYF
TGTGCCAGCAGCTTTGGGGGGACCTCCTACGAGCAGTACTTC
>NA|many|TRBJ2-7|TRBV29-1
CSVGGTPNEQYF
TGCAGCGTGGGGGGAACGCCCAACGAGCAGTACTTC
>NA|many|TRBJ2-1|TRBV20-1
CSARIGGSYNEQFF
TGCAGTGCTAGGATTGGGGGGTCCTACAATGAGCAGTTCTTC
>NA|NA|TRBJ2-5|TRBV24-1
CATSGLPGYQETQYF
TGTGCCACCAGTGGACTGCCCGGGTACCAAGAGACCCAGTACTTC
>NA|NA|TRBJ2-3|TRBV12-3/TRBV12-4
CASSSSLATTDTQYF
TGTGCCAGCAGCTCTTCCCTAGCCACCACAGATACGCAGTATTTT
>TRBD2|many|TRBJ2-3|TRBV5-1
CASSTDRGGSTDTQYF
TGCGCCAGCAGCACCGATCGGGGAGGGTCCACAGATACGCAGTATTTT
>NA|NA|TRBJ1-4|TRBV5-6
CASSETGNPGTNEKLFF
TGTGCCAGCAGCGAAACAGGGAACCCGGGGACTAATGAAAAACTGTTTTTT
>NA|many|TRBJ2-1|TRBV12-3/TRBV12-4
CASCLSGGEQFF
TGTGCCAGCTGTCTTAGCGGCGGGGAGCAGTTCTTC
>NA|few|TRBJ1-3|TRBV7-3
CASSHGGGLGNTIYF
TGTGCCAGCAGCCATGGGGGGGGCCTCGGAAACACCATATATTTT
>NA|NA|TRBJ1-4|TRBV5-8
CASSPYRQPNEKLFF
TGTGCCAGCAGCCCCTATCGACAGCCAAATGAAAAACTGTTTTTT
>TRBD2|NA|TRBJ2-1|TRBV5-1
CASSLLIAGGRDEQFF
TGCGCCAGCAGCTTACTGATAGCGGGGGGGCGAGATGAGCAGTTCTTC
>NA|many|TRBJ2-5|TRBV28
CASSLYGETQYF
TGTGCCAGCAGTCTCTATGGGGAGACCCAGTACTTC
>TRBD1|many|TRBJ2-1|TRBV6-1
CASSEWGTAVSYNEQFF
TGTGCCAGCAGTGAATGGGGGACAGCCGTCTCCTACAATGAGCAGTTCTTC
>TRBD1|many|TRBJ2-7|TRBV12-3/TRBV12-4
CASSFRDRRDEQYF
TGTGCCAGCAGTTTCCGGGACAGGCGTGACGAGCAGTACTTC
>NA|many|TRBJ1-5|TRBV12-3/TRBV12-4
CASSLGRVNQPQHF
TGTGCCAGCAGTTTAGGGAGGGTAAATCAGCCCCAGCATTTT
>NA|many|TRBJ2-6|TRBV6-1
CASSERSSGANVLTF
TGTGCCAGCAGTGAACGGAGCTCTGGGGCCAACGTCCTGACTTTC
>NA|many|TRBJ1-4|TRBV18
CASCEGGATEKLFF
TGTGCCAGCTGCGAGGGGGGAGCGACTGAAAAACTGTTTTTT
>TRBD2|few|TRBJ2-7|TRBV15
CATSREGDYAREQYF
TGTGCCACCAGCAGAGAGGGGGACTATGCGCGAGAGCAGTACTTC
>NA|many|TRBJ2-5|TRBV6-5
CASSYSSFPGTQYF
TGTGCCAGCAGTTACTCGTCGTTCCCCGGGACCCAGTACTTC
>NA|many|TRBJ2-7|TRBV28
CASSLPPSSLREQYF
TGTGCCAGCAGTCTACCGCCCAGTAGTCTCCGCGAGCAGTACTTC
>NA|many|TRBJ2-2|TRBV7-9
CASSQGAPNTGELFF
TGTGCCAGCAGCCAAGGGGCCCCGAACACCGGGGAGCTGTTTTTT
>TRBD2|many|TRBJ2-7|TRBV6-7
CASSYRTSGRAWAYEQYF
TGTGCCAGCAGTTACCGAACTAGCGGGAGGGCCTGGGCCTACGAGCAGTACTTC
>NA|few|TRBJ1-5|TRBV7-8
CASSLTHRSYQPQHF
TGTGCCAGCAGCTTAACCCACAGGAGTTATCAGCCCCAGCATTTT
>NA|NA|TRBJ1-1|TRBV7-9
CASSPLVTEAFF
TGTGCCAGCAGCCCTCTGGTGACTGAAGCTTTCTTT
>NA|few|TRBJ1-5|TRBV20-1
CSASRGPHQPQHF
TGCAGTGCTAGTCGGGGGCCCCATCAGCCCCAGCATTTT
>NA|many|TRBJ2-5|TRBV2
CASSEARGLRVKTQYF
TGTGCCAGCAGTGAAGCTAGAGGATTGCGGGTAAAGACCCAGTACTTC
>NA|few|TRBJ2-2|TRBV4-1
CASSQDPGRGNTGELFF
TGCGCCAGCAGCCAAGACCCAGGGCGGGGGAACACCGGGGAGCTGTTTTTT
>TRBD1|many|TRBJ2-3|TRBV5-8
CASSIRTGNLGADTQYF
TGTGCCAGCAGCATTCGGACAGGCAACCTGGGGGCAGATACGCAGTATTTT
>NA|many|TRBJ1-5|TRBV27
CASSLYPGTQPQHF
TGTGCCAGCAGTTTATATCCGGGGACTCAGCCCCAGCATTTT
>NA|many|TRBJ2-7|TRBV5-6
CASSLSAREREQYF
TGTGCCAGCAGCTTGTCGGCCAGGGAACGCGAGCAGTACTTC
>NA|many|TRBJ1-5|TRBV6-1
CASSDGIDQPQHF
TGTGCCAGCAGTGACGGGATAGATCAGCCCCAGCATTTT
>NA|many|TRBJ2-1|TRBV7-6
CASSSGVGSYNEQFF
TGTGCCAGCAGCTCGGGGGTGGGCTCCTACAATGAGCAGTTCTTC
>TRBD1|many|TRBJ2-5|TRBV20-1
CSAGDRVSAQFGQETQYF
TGCAGTGCTGGAGACAGGGTTTCCGCCCAATTCGGCCAAGAGACCCAGTACTTC
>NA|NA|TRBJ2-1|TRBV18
CASSLIGGDYNEQFF
TGTGCCAGCTCTCTAATCGGGGGAGACTACAATGAGCAGTTCTTC
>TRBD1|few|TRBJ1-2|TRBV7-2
CASSKGQEHGYTF
TGTGCCAGCAGCAAGGGACAGGAACATGGCTACACCTTC
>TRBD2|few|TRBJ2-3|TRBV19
CASSIGLAGATDTQYF
TGTGCCAGTAGTATAGGGCTAGCGGGAGCCACAGATACGCAGTATTTT